What follows are 21 T cell receptor beta chains derived from one specimen sequenced in a study of shared clonotypes between healthy human individuals. Data came from immunoSEQ multiplex PCR; TCRdb stores just in-frame clones and leaves some out. The table shows 2 million to 2.5 million clones, with approximately 95% occurring only once. Naive CD8 populations comprised CD45RO-negative cells positively selected for CCR7, excluding terminally differentiated effector memory CD45RA+ cells. Sequencing was carried out using naive CD8+ T cells sorted from blood. The source of these receptors is a man aged 18 to 35 in good health.

The sample holds one count of this clone. The chain couples TRBV28 to TRBJ2-1; TRBD2 matches at 10 bases. This CDR3 is 16 amino acids long. Trimming at V came to 9 bases and at J to 4 bases, leaving 12 bases not matched to a gene. CDR1 is MDHEN and CDR2 is SYDVKM in the germline V gene. As DNA, the CDR3 is TGTGCCAGAAGAAGGACTAGCGGCTACACTTACAATGAGCAGTTCTTC. Protein product: CARRRTSGYTYNEQFF. Complete variable domain (other parts from reference TRBV28 and TRBJ2-1): DVKVTQSSRYLVKRTGEKVFLECVQDMDHENMFWYRQDPGLGLRLIYFSYDVKMKEKGDIPEGYSVSREKKERFSLILESASTNQTSMYLCARRRTSGYTYNEQFFGPGTRLTVL.

A word on this clone: The sample contains more than one DNA sequence encoding this CDR3. The chain couples TRBV9 to TRBJ2-7; 7 nucleotides agree with TRBD1. Germline CDR1 reads SGDLS; CDR2 reads YYNGEE. Germline trimming cut 2 bases from V and 4 bases from J; bases unmatched to any gene: 3. This CDR3 is built from 13 residues. The CDR3, as DNA: TGTGCCAGCAGCGTTGGGACAGCTTACGAGCAGTACTTC. Residues: CASSVGTAYEQYF.

This chain links TRBV13 with TRBJ2-3, with TRBD2 matching over 8 bases. CDR1 is PRHDT, CDR2 FYEKMQ, per germline (reference sequence). V was pared by 0 bases and J by 6 bases, with 5 bases of the junction left unmatched. The CDR3 has 15 amino acids. CDR3 bases: TGTGCCAGCAGCTTAGGAGCGGGAGCAAGGGATACGCAGTATTTT. Translating it yields CASSLGAGARDTQYF.

The chain combines TRBV13 with TRBJ2-2; D is ambiguous. The CDR3 runs to 13 residues. V lost 4 bases and J lost 2, with 5 bases in between. CDR1 and CDR2 (germline): PRHDT, FYEKMQ (reference sequence). Here the CDR3 DNA reads TGTGCCAGCAGCTCCACAAACACCGGGGAGCTGTTTTTT. Its translation: CASSSTNTGELFF.

In the case of this clone: This sample includes further DNA sequences coding for the same CDR3. The chain recombines TRBV28 with TRBJ2-7; 9 nucleotides align to TRBD1. Germline lookup yields CDR1 MDHEN and CDR2 SYDVKM. The CDR3 has 14 amino acids. The V segment lost 5 bases and the J segment 2 bases; nucleotides outside the gene matches: 4. CDR3 sequence reads: CASSPGQGPYEQYF. In DNA, the CDR3 is TGTGCCAGCAGTCCCGGACAGGGGCCCTACGAGCAGTACTTC.

The chain has TRBV6-1 and TRBJ2-5; a possible D gene is TRBD1 (5 bases). Germline V lookup: CDR1 MNHNS, CDR2 SASEGT. The V end was cut by 6 bases, the J end by 0 bases, with 11 bases between. This CDR3 has 14 amino acids. In nucleotides, the CDR3 is TGTGCCAGCAGAGAGACAGTGTACCAAGAGACCCAGTACTTC. It yields the protein CASRETVYQETQYF.

A single count supports this clone. Other DNA sequences within the sample encode an identical CDR3. V gene TRBV10-1 combines with J gene TRBJ2-7; unclear D gene. V was clipped by 0 bases and J by 1 base, with 4 bases between them. Germline V CDR1 and CDR2: WNHNN, SYGVQD (reference sequence). The CDR3 consists of 13 residues. CDR3 in DNA: TGCGCCAGCAGTGAGTCCCGGTCCTACGAGCAGTACTTC. Translating gives CASSESRSYEQYF.

J is TRBJ1-5 and V is TRBV6-6; 8 nucleotides match TRBD1. CDR3 size: 14 residues. Germline V CDR1 and CDR2: MNHNY, SVGAGI (reference sequence). The ends lost 6 bases at V and 1 base at J; junction bases unmatched: 2. CDR3 coding DNA: TGTGCCAGCAGAGGACAGGGCAGCAATCAGCCCCAGCATTTT. Protein product: CASRGQGSNQPQHF.

The J gene is TRBJ2-2, the V gene TRBV7-6; TRBD2 matches at 12 bases. V shed 1 base, J shed 4 bases, and the junction held 4 bases outside the gene matches. Germline lookup yields CDR1 SGHVS and CDR2 FNYEAQ. There are 17 residues in the CDR3. CDR3 sequence reads: CASSLGLAGAGTGELFF. CDR3 DNA: TGTGCCAGCAGCTTAGGACTAGCGGGAGCGGGCACCGGGGAGCTGTTTTTT.

The chain carries TRBV12-5 and TRBJ2-7, with TRBD2 matching over 9 bases. V shed 6 bases and J 5 bases; nucleotides not matched to a gene: 11. This CDR3 region has 15 residues. Germline V CDR1 and CDR2: LGHNT, FRNRAP. Written as DNA, the CDR3 is TGTGCTAGTGGCCCTGAGGGACTAGCATCCCACGAGCAGTACTTC. Protein: CASGPEGLASHEQYF.

The chain links TRBV29-1 to TRBJ2-7, with D maybe TRBD1 (6 bases). The CDR3 is 14 amino acids. The V gene's germline CDR1 is SQVTM and CDR2 ANQGSEA. V lost 3 bases, J lost 3 bases, and 15 bases lay in between. CDR3 residues: CSVEDVSGDYEQYF. CDR3 sequence (DNA): TGCAGCGTTGAGGATGTTTCAGGGGACTACGAGCAGTACTTC.

As DNA, the CDR3 is TGTGCCAGCAGCTTTAACCGCCACCAACTAGCGGGAGAGGCCGGGGAGCTGTTTTTT. This translates into CASSFNRHQLAGEAGELFF. V gene TRBV5-6 combines with J gene TRBJ2-2; 11 bases fit TRBD2. V lost 2 bases and J lost 6; bases outside the gene matches: 15. This CDR3 has 19 amino acids. Germline CDR1 and CDR2: SGHDT and YYEEEE.

The CDR3 bases are TGTGCCAGCAGCTTCGGTTCACCCCTCCACTTT. Translated: CASSFGSPLHF. V gene TRBV7-9 combines with J gene TRBJ1-6; D is ambiguous. Germline assignment: CDR1 SEHNR and CDR2 FQNEAQ (reference sequence). V lost 3 bases, J lost 9 bases, and 3 bases lay in between. The CDR3 consists of 11 residues.

The chain is built from TRBV6-6 and TRBJ1-1, with unresolved D. The CDR3 totals 12 residues. Deletions cut 7 bases from V and 1 base from J, with 7 bases between. From germline, CDR1 is MNHNY and CDR2 SVGAGI (reference sequence). CDR3 amino acids: CASTYSNTEAFF. The CDR3 DNA follows: TGTGCCAGCACCTATTCGAACACTGAAGCTTTCTTT.

This clone has more than one count but fewer than ten. This chain links TRBV7-9 with TRBJ2-2; D is unclear. The CDR3 length is 14 residues. Between the trimmed V and J ends, which lost 3 bases and 3 bases, there was a span of 8 bases. Germline lookup yields CDR1 SEHNR and CDR2 FQNEAQ (reference sequence). This chain's CDR3 is CASSFRVDTGELFF. The CDR3 nucleotides are TGTGCCAGCAGCTTTAGGGTCGACACCGGGGAGCTGTTTTTT.

CDR3: CASKQNSNEKLFF. Here the CDR3 DNA reads TGTGCCAGCAAACAGAATTCTAATGAAAAACTGTTTTTT. V is TRBV7-9 and J is TRBJ1-4, with D unclear. The CDR3 has 13 amino acids. The V gene lost 7 bases and the J gene lost 3 bases, with 9 bases spanning the gap. Germline values: CDR1 SEHNR, CDR2 FQNEAQ (reference sequence).

Of note for this clone: A read error may produce the germline difference seen at one junction end. The chain employs TRBV7-9 and TRBJ2-1; the D gene is possibly TRBD1 (5 bases). CDR1 and CDR2 from the germline V gene are SEHNR and FQNEAQ (reference sequence). This CDR3 has 16 residues. In DNA form, the CDR3 reads TGTGCCAGCACCTTAGGGGCGTTGGGCTCCTACAATGAGCAGTTCTTC. Translated: CASTLGALGSYNEQFF.

This rearrangement joins TRBV5-8 to TRBJ2-7, with 7 bases matching TRBD1. CDR3 length: 17 residues. Germline V gene lookup returns CDR1 SGHTS and CDR2 YDEGEE. The J segment lost 6 bases and the V segment lost 5 bases, leaving 20 bases of the junction unmatched. In DNA, the CDR3 is TGTGCCAGCAGACGGATCTTAGGGGGCGAAAAGCTGGGCGAGCAGTACTTC. Translating gives CASRRILGGEKLGEQYF.

The rearrangement joins TRBV2 to TRBJ2-2; 8 nucleotides agree with TRBD1. V dropped 8 bases and J dropped 0; count of bases not matched to a gene: 2. The CDR3 loop spans 14 amino acids. In germline, CDR1 is SNHLY, CDR2 FYNNEI. CDR3 in DNA: TGTGCCAGCCGGGACAGGACGAACACCGGGGAGCTGTTTTTT. Its protein is CASRDRTNTGELFF.

V is TRBV5-1 and J is TRBJ2-1; D assignment may be TRBD1 or TRBD2 (5 bases each). With 4 bases removed from V and 4 bases from J, the gap between germline ends came to 12 bases. Germline CDR1 is SGHRS and CDR2 is YFSETQ. CDR3 size: 14 residues. The CDR3 DNA is TGCGCCAGCAGCGTGGGACGGGGATACAATGAGCAGTTCTTC. This translates into CASSVGRGYNEQFF.

This sequence joins TRBV5-1 and TRBJ2-7; TRBD1 matches 9 bases. Per germline, CDR1 SGHRS and CDR2 YFSETQ. V dropped 0 bases and J dropped 2; count of bases not matched to a gene: 6. CDR3 length: 16 amino acids. CDR3 DNA: TGCGCCAGCAGCTTGGATACAGGGGGCTTAACCTACGAGCAGTACTTC. Amino acid sequence: CASSLDTGGLTYEQYF.